This TCR beta chain was documented in a study of shared clonotypes between healthy human individuals. As for the study in general: The study used three CD4 naive, three CD4 memory, two CD8 naive and one CD8 memory plate per donor.

Every subset had its genomic DNA shared out evenly among several immunoSEQ plates. TCRdb's table, derived via immunoSEQ multiplex PCR, lists solely in-frame clones and lacks some. Of about 600,000 clones listed, around 95% are singletons. CD45RO-negative cells were positively selected for CCR7, leaving out terminally differentiated effector memory CD45RA+ cells. Every one of the donors was a Caucasian adult that lived in Nashville, Tennessee. The germline V gene encodes CDR1 SNHLY and CDR2 FYNNEI. This CDR3 region has 16 residues. V lost 2 bases and J 2 bases, leaving 16 bases between the germline ends.

The TCR originated in a woman in her twenties or thirties in good health. Sample: naive CD8+ T cells sorted from blood. The chain couples TRBV2 to TRBJ2-7; D tentatively fits TRBD1 or TRBD2 (5 bases each). CDR3 protein: CASSEIKGRGAYEQYF. CDR3 bases: TGTGCCAGCAGTGAAATTAAGGGAAGGGGAGCCTACGAGCAGTACTTC.